The 15 T cell receptor beta chains given below trace back to one sample, sequenced in a study of cytomegalovirus exposure and HLA in healthy donors. Primers: 60 Vbeta forward and 13 Jbeta reverse. Assay: immunoSEQ multiplex PCR; the TCRdb copy retains only in-frame clones and omits some. The ten most abundant clones cover 22% of a sample with 21,000 or so clones. The source material was PBMCs. The source of these receptors is a man aged 60 to 69 in good health and CMV-seropositive.

This sequence joins TRBV10-2 and TRBJ2-3, with D possibly TRBD2 on 5 matching bases. CDR1 and CDR2 from the germline V gene are WSHSY and SAAADI. There are 11 residues in the CDR3. V was pared by 7 bases and J by 3 bases, with 5 bases between. CDR3 nucleotide sequence: TGCGCCAGCACGGGGACAGATACGCAGTATTTT. Translation gives CASTGTDTQYF.

This chain joins TRBV7-9 and TRBJ2-5, with 10 bases fitting TRBD2. Trimming took 5 bases from V and 5 from J; bases not matched to a gene: 8. The length of the CDR3 is 15 residues. Germline-derived CDR1 and CDR2 are SEHNR and FQNEAQ (reference sequence). This CDR3 reads CASSASSGRYETQYF. CDR3 DNA sequence: TGTGCCAGCAGCGCTTCTAGCGGGAGATACGAGACCCAGTACTTC.

V is TRBV6-1 and J is TRBJ1-5; 8 positions agree with TRBD1. CDR3 length: 16 amino acids. Germline CDR1 is MNHNS and CDR2 is SASEGT. The ends lost 4 bases at V and 4 bases at J; junction bases unmatched: 9. CDR3 residues: CASSGPGQVGNQPQHF. The CDR3 coding sequence is TGTGCCAGCAGTGGACCGGGACAGGTAGGGAATCAGCCCCAGCATTTT.

The chain recombines TRBV29-1 with TRBJ2-7, with TRBD2 identical over 7 bases. Looked up from germline, CDR1 is SQVTM and CDR2 is ANQGSEA. V shed 4 bases, J shed 6 bases, and the junction held 6 bases outside the gene matches. CDR3 length: 12 amino acids. For the CDR3, the DNA is TGCAGCGTTGGAGGGGAGGGCCGCGAGCAGTACTTC. This sequence encodes CSVGGEGREQYF.

The rearrangement links TRBV5-1 to TRBJ2-5, with D possibly matching TRBD1 (6 bases). CDR1 SGHRS and CDR2 YFSETQ come from the germline V gene. The CDR3 covers 15 residues. V shed 2 bases and J shed 4 bases, with 15 bases lying between them. CDR3 sequence (DNA): TGCGCCAGCAGCTTTACAGGGCCTTCTGGAGAGACCCAGTACTTC. Encoded protein: CASSFTGPSGETQYF.

The J gene is TRBJ2-7, the V gene TRBV9; D is undetermined. Germline V gene lookup returns CDR1 SGDLS and CDR2 YYNGEE. The V end was cut by 0 bases, the J end by 3 bases, with 16 bases between. The CDR3 consists of 16 residues. The CDR3 here is CASSVAPLGSLYEQYF. Written as DNA, the CDR3 is TGTGCCAGCAGCGTAGCCCCACTCGGGTCACTCTACGAGCAGTACTTC.

The V gene is TRBV5-1, the J gene TRBJ2-7, with a tentative D call TRBD2 (6 bases). Germline CDR1 SGHRS, CDR2 YFSETQ. Trimming removed 2 bases at V and 1 base at J, with 16 bases between. The CDR3 is 16 amino acids. CDR3: CASSLSTGRGSYEQYF. In nucleotides, the CDR3 is TGCGCCAGCAGCTTATCCACCGGGAGAGGGTCCTACGAGCAGTACTTC.

The chain joins TRBV29-1 to TRBJ2-6, with D possibly matching TRBD1 (6 bases). Trimming left V 4 bases short and J 3 bases short, with 13 bases between. The CDR3 spans 15 residues. Germline CDR1 is SQVTM and CDR2 is ANQGSEA. CDR3 nucleotides: TGCAGCGTTGTGGGGGCTGTCAGTGGGGCCAACGTCCTGACTTTC. It codes for CSVVGAVSGANVLTF.

The V and J genes are TRBV5-1 and TRBJ2-5; 11 nucleotides align to TRBD1. This CDR3 comprises 15 residues. CDR1 and CDR2 (germline): SGHRS, YFSETQ. J gave up 4 bases and V 4 bases, and 6 bases lay outside the gene matches. The CDR3 spells CASSTRTGGAETQYF. CDR3 coding DNA: TGCGCCAGCAGCACGCGGACAGGGGGCGCAGAGACCCAGTACTTC.

The rearrangement uses TRBV6-1 and TRBJ1-5; 8 nucleotides match TRBD1. The V and J ends lost 6 bases and 6 bases, in that order; junction bases with no gene match: 10. The CDR3 is 15 residues long. CDR1 is MNHNS and CDR2 is SASEGT in the germline V gene. Here the CDR3 reads CASRQQGVSSQPQHF. Written as DNA, the CDR3 is TGTGCCAGCAGACAACAGGGGGTTAGTAGTCAGCCCCAGCATTTT.

The chain links TRBV29-1 to TRBJ2-7; a possible D gene is TRBD1 (5 bases). The CDR3 is made up of 15 amino acids. Germline CDR1 is SQVTM and CDR2 is ANQGSEA. Trimming removed 4 bases from V and 1 base from J, with 17 bases in between. CDR3 sequence: CSVAGWNSFSYEQYF. For the CDR3, the DNA is TGCAGCGTTGCAGGGTGGAACAGCTTTTCCTACGAGCAGTACTTC.

The chain recombines TRBV18 with TRBJ2-3, with 8 bases fitting TRBD1. This CDR3 has 15 amino acids. The V gene's germline CDR1 is KGHSH and CDR2 LQKENI. V was pared by 3 bases and J by 4 bases, with 6 bases of the junction left unmatched. The CDR3, as DNA: TGTGCCAGCTCACCCGGGACAGGCTCGCCAGATACGCAGTATTTT. It codes for CASSPGTGSPDTQYF.

This chain joins TRBV6-5 and TRBJ1-5; D is perhaps TRBD1 (5 bases). The CDR3 is made up of 15 amino acids. Trimming shortened V by 0 bases and J by 5 bases, and 11 bases separated the two germline ends. Germline CDR1 is MNHEY and CDR2 is SVGAGI. CDR3 loop: CASSYSGLDDQPQHF. In DNA, the CDR3 is TGTGCCAGCAGTTACTCGGGACTAGATGATCAGCCCCAGCATTTT.

The CDR3 DNA is TGTGCCAGCTCACGAGGGACACTGCCAACCTACGAGCAGTACTTC. Its translation is CASSRGTLPTYEQYF. The rearrangement links TRBV18 to TRBJ2-7, with a possible D match to TRBD1 (6 bases). The CDR3 contains 15 residues. The V and J ends lost 4 bases and 2 bases respectively, with 15 bases between them. Germline lookup yields CDR1 KGHSH and CDR2 LQKENI.

This chain connects TRBV6-1 to TRBJ1-1; TRBD1 aligns across 7 bases. Germline V CDR1 and CDR2: MNHNS, SASEGT. The CDR3 extends over 15 amino acids. V lost 5 bases to trimming and J lost 4 bases; unmatched junction nucleotides: 10. The CDR3 spells CASSTPRGHLTEAFF. The DNA of the CDR3 is TGTGCCAGCAGTACCCCGAGGGGGCACCTCACTGAAGCTTTCTTT.